This TCR beta chain emerged from a study of CD8+ T cells in alopecia areata. Once RNA had been extracted, it was reverse transcribed into cDNA to act as the sequencing template. Produced via immunoSEQ multiplex PCR; TCRdb's table is partial and in-frame only. The table has 150,000 to 200,000 clones, 50% to 60% seen once. The treatment: oral pan-JAK inhibitor, 5-10 mg twice daily. The sequence derives from a human donor with alopecia areata. The source material was CD4+ T cells sorted from blood, sampled at week 4, from a patient treated with tofacitinib.

Written as DNA, the CDR3 is TGTGCCAGCAGTACCCAAGAGGACAGGGGGGAAGGCTACACCTTC. Encoded protein: CASSTQEDRGEGYTF. The J gene is TRBJ1-2, the V gene TRBV28; TRBD1 matches 10 bases. Germline V gives CDR1 MDHEN, CDR2 SYDVKM. CDR3 length equals 15 residues. Losses at the gene ends were 5 bases for V and 8 bases for J; bases not matched to a gene: 11.